Shown below are 14 T cell receptor beta chains from a single sample sequenced in a study of early T cells in non-severe SARS-CoV-2 infection. One entry per CDR3 protein, called by TCRdb with MiXCR from the 5' RACE reads. The data show tens of thousands of distinct CDR3 sequences, 9% to 15% seen once. Sequencing input: whole blood. These receptors were taken from an adult who was a healthcare worker with PCR-confirmed SARS-CoV-2 infection or an uninfected control (not recorded which).

The chain carries TRBV12-3 or TRBV12-4 and TRBJ2-7; 13 nucleotides match TRBD2. J lost 5 bases, V lost 2 bases, and 12 bases had no gene match. This CDR3 has 18 residues. The CDR3 coding sequence is TGTGCCAGCAGTTTAAGACTAGCGGGAGGCATACCCCCGGACGAGCAGTACTTC. Amino acid sequence: CASSLRLAGGIPPDEQYF.

There are many counts of this clonotype. V and J are TRBV6-6 and TRBJ2-3; 12 bases map to TRBD2. After removal of 5 bases from V and 3 bases from J, the junction contained 6 bases not matched to a gene. The CDR3 length is 16 residues. Germline V gene lookup returns CDR1 MNHNY and CDR2 SVGAGI (reference sequence). The CDR3 protein is CASSRLAGVRTDTQYF. DNA of the CDR3: TGTGCCAGCAGTAGACTAGCGGGAGTTCGGACAGATACGCAGTATTTT.

The chain uses TRBV5-5 and TRBJ2-3; 14 bases are shared with TRBD2. Germline trimming cut 5 bases from V and 6 bases from J; bases unmatched to any gene: 20. From germline, CDR1 is SGHKS and CDR2 YYEKEE (reference sequence). This CDR3 comprises 20 residues. In DNA form, the CDR3 reads TGTGCCAGCAGTTCCGTATCGACAGGGACTAGCGGGAGCTACAGGGATACGCAGTATTTT. Translating gives CASSSVSTGTSGSYRDTQYF.

This clonotype showed up many times. V gene TRBV7-8 combines with J gene TRBJ2-7, with 9 bases fitting TRBD2. The germline gives CDR1 SGHVS, CDR2 FQNEAQ. Germline trimming cut 1 base from V and 3 bases from J; bases unmatched to any gene: 10. This CDR3 contains 17 residues. This CDR3 reads CASSLEEGLAGFYEQYF. The CDR3, as DNA: TGTGCCAGCAGCTTAGAGGAGGGGCTAGCGGGATTCTACGAGCAGTACTTC.

The chain uses TRBV20-1 and TRBJ1-3, with D possibly TRBD1 on 6 matching bases. The germline gives CDR1 DFQATT, CDR2 SNEGSKA (reference sequence). This CDR3 region has 14 residues. Trimming left V 5 bases short and J 4 bases short, with 15 bases between. This CDR3 reads CSAGTGTLGNTIYF. As DNA, the CDR3 is TGCAGTGCTGGGACCGGGACACTAGGAAACACCATATATTTT.

The chain recombines TRBV29-1 with TRBJ2-1; D gene unclear. From germline, CDR1 is SQVTM and CDR2 ANQGSEA. The CDR3 covers 14 residues. V was clipped by 4 bases and J by 3 bases, with 13 bases between them. CDR3 DNA: TGCAGCGTTGTTTCCGGATGGAGCTACAATGAGCAGTTCTTC. This gives the protein CSVVSGWSYNEQFF.

This chain uses TRBV30 with TRBJ2-7; the match to TRBD2 covers 8 bases. This CDR3 spans 13 amino acids. Trimming removed 0 bases from V and 2 bases from J; junction bases left unmatched: 0. Per germline, CDR1 GTSNPN and CDR2 SVGIG (reference sequence). The CDR3 coding sequence is TGTGCCTGGAGTGTCGGGAGGGCCTACGAGCAGTACTTC. This translates into CAWSVGRAYEQYF.

This clonotype occurred many times. The rearrangement joins TRBV11-2 to TRBJ2-2; unclear D gene. V shed 5 bases and J shed 4 bases, with 11 bases lying between them. Per the germline V gene, CDR1 is SGHAT and CDR2 is FQNNGV. The CDR3 is 14 residues long. CDR3 nucleotide sequence: TGTGCCAGCAGCCCCTCTCGGGTCACCGGGGAGCTGTTTTTT. Translating gives CASSPSRVTGELFF.

This clonotype was counted ten times or more. The DNA is omitted, as the CDR3 cannot be located on it reliably, and the CDR3 follows TCRdb's listing. V usage is TRBV5-1 and J usage is TRBJ2-1; the D segment call TRBD1 is taken from the table without a DNA check. Germline assignment: CDR1 SGHRS and CDR2 YFSETQ. Counting both end residues, the CDR3 totals 14 amino acids. CDR3 region: CASSFGPGGGEQFF.

This clonotype was recorded many times. The chain recombines TRBV18 with TRBJ1-1, with TRBD1 as a possible D gene (6 bases). V was cut by 5 bases and J by 1 base, with 14 bases left in between. The CDR3 sequence is 15 residues long. Germline V gene sequence: CDR1 KGHSH, CDR2 LQKENI. The DNA for the CDR3 is TGTGCCAGCTCAGAGCAGGGGATGGGGAACACTGAAGCTTTCTTT. It translates to CASSEQGMGNTEAFF.

This clonotype was counted between two and nine times. The genes are TRBV7-6 and TRBJ2-5; a weak D match, TRBD2 (5 bases). Between the trimmed V and J ends, which lost 1 base and 3 bases, there was a span of 12 bases. CDR3 size: 15 residues. Per the germline V gene, CDR1 is SGHVS and CDR2 is FNYEAQ. For the CDR3, the DNA is TGTGCCAGCAGCTTAGAGGTGGGAGTTAAAGAGACCCAGTACTTC. Residues: CASSLEVGVKETQYF. Full variable domain (rest looked up from reference TRBV7-6 and TRBJ2-5): GAGVSQSPRYKVTKRGQDVALRCDPISGHVSLYWYRQALGQGPEFLTYFNYEAQQDKSGLPNDRFSAERPEGSISTLTIQRTEQRDSAMYRCASSLEVGVKETQYFGPGTRLLVL.

The chain combines TRBV28 with TRBJ1-3, with 8 positions matching TRBD1. This CDR3 is built from 16 residues. Germline V gene data show CDR1 as MDHEN and CDR2 as SYDVKM. Trimming at V came to 3 bases and at J to 0 bases, leaving 4 bases not matched to a gene. The CDR3 DNA sequence: TGTGCCAGCAGTTTGACAGGGGTCCTCTCTGGAAACACCATATATTTT. The encoded protein is CASSLTGVLSGNTIYF.

This clonotype was seen ten or more times. The chain combines TRBV4-1 with TRBJ2-5; 7 bases agree with TRBD2. Trimming took 0 bases from V and 8 from J; bases not matched to a gene: 12. Per the germline V gene, CDR1 is MGHRA and CDR2 is YSYEKL. The CDR3 sequence is 16 residues long. The CDR3 bases are TGCGCCAGCAGCCAAGAGGGGGGAGGGATGCTATCTACCCAGTACTTC. It codes for CASSQEGGGMLSTQYF.

The rearrangement uses TRBV14 and TRBJ2-7, with 15 nucleotides matching TRBD2. With V trimmed by 5 bases and J by 4 bases, 15 bases remained unmatched. Per germline, CDR1 SGHDN and CDR2 FVKESK. The CDR3 loop spans 19 amino acids. CDR3 in amino acids: CASSSQRGTSGRIPYEQYF. In nucleotides, the CDR3 is TGTGCCAGCAGCTCCCAGAGAGGGACTAGCGGGAGGATACCTTACGAGCAGTACTTC.